The clone carrying this T cell receptor beta chain was detected many times. Antigen unknown. The CDR3 has 15 amino acids. CDR1 and CDR2 (germline): SGHRS, YFSETQ. J was trimmed by 6 bases and V by 3 bases; bases with no gene match: 8. In making TCR beta libraries, quantitative 5'-RACE with molecular barcodes was used. TCRdb analysed the 5' RACE reads with MiXCR anew, one entry per CDR3 protein. The sample lists 300,000 to 350,000 distinct CDR3 sequences, around 10% occurring once. The record originates from a study of CD8 T cells in ankylosing spondylitis. Study findings and constraints: Some motif variants had been reported before (in reactive arthritis synovial fluid and blood). The disease-linked clones had a CD8+ phenotype and low blood frequencies.

What was sequenced was blood, either unsorted or a sorted T cell fraction (not recorded which). The sequence was obtained from a female donor with ankylosing spondylitis or in good health (not recorded which). The rearrangement joins TRBV5-1 to TRBJ1-5; 8 bases line up with TRBD1. CDR3 protein: CASSSTGGGGQPQHF. The CDR3 DNA reads TGCGCCAGCAGCTCAACAGGGGGTGGCGGTCAGCCCCAGCATTTT. Based on the CDR3 plus reference TRBV5-1 and TRBJ1-5, the full variable domain is KAGVTQTPRYLIKTRGQQVTLSCSPISGHRSVSWYQQTPGQGLQFLFEYFSETQRNKGNFPGRFSGRQFSNSRSEMNVSTLELGDSALYLCASSSTGGGGQPQHFGDGTRLSIL.